This T cell receptor (beta chain) originates from a study of graft-versus-host responses after intestinal transplantation. About the study: Grafts were multivisceral, liver-intestinal, or isolated intestinal. Uniformly, recipients were administered anti-thymocyte globulin induction with subsequent tacrolimus and steroids for around 3 years.

Lymphocytes from graft epithelium and lamina propria were isolated. As for this clone: The antigen remains undetermined.

The junction had 14 bases not matched to a gene; V was cut back by 1 base and J by 7 bases. Per germline, CDR1 MGHRA and CDR2 YSYEKL. This CDR3 region has 17 residues. Here immunoSEQ multiplex PCR was the method, and the copy in TCRdb shows in-frame clones only, minus some. Of 60,000 to 75,000 clones in the sample, around nine tenths were seen once. Study-wide results and limits: There were GvH clones found in recipient marrow, and some of them appeared first in ileum or blood.

Source: ileum tissue, taken 350 to 400 days after transplant. This sequence joins TRBV4-1 and TRBJ2-5; TRBD1 agrees at 8 bases. This clonotype was obtained from a human patient who received an intestinal transplant, so some T cells may come from the graft donor. CDR3 DNA: TGCGCCAGCAGCCAAGTGGTGGCGGACAGGGTCGTTTGGACCCAGTACTTC. This gives the protein CASSQVVADRVVWTQYF.